This TCR beta chain was recorded in a study of shared clonotypes between healthy human individuals. This clone was counted between two and nine times. Profiled with immunoSEQ multiplex PCR; TCRdb holds only in-frame clones, not every one. The sample lists around 990,000 clones, roughly 77% occurring once. Looked up from germline, CDR1 is MNHNY and CDR2 is SVGAGI (reference sequence). The CDR3 covers 14 residues. The V and J ends lost 6 bases and 2 bases respectively, with 11 bases between them. The sequence was collected from a man younger than 30 in good health. Some clones in this sample may be carry-over from other donors' samples. The chain combines TRBV6-6 with TRBJ1-5, with D uncertain. Sequencing was done on a sample of memory CD4+ T cells from PBMCs. Subset: CD45RA-negative fraction. The CDR3 loop is CASSPGEGNQPQHF. The CDR3, as DNA: TGTGCCAGCAGCCCCGGGGAGGGCAATCAGCCCCAGCATTTT.